The 22 T cell receptor beta chains below all came from one sample that was sequenced in a study of vaccination and CD4 T cells after COVID-19. The antigens for these receptors are not known. The study sequenced cultured CD4+ T cell DNA using the Oncomine TCR Beta short-read assay. MiXCR was run by TCRdb on the PCR reads, yielding one entry per CDR3 protein. Of about 15,000 distinct CDR3 sequences listed, 45% were seen once; the top ten hold roughly 20%. Treatment: approximately nine-day PBMC culture with coronavirus spike peptide pools or control peptides (ViraFEST assay). Sample: CD4+ T cells from blood, cultured in vitro, taken before SARS-CoV-2 vaccination. The receptors come from a human donor who received a COVID-19 vaccine.

The V and J genes are TRBV20-1 and TRBJ2-1, with D possibly being TRBD2 (5 bases). With 0 bases removed from V and 2 bases from J, the gap between germline ends came to 11 bases. The V gene's germline CDR1 is DFQATT and CDR2 SNEGSKA (reference sequence). The CDR3 is 15 residues long. Here the CDR3 reads CSARDTTRAYNEQFF. CDR3 DNA sequence: TGCAGTGCTAGAGATACCACTAGGGCCTACAATGAGCAGTTCTTC.

This clonotype was seen more than once but under ten times. This chain links TRBV4-1 with TRBJ2-1; D gene unclear. The V and J ends lost 1 base and 3 bases respectively, with 16 bases between them. Looked up from germline, CDR1 is MGHRA and CDR2 is YSYEKL. The CDR3 extends over 17 amino acids. The CDR3 DNA sequence: TGCGCCAGCAGCCAAGTAACCCGAGGACGGAGCTACAATGAGCAGTTCTTC. The encoded protein is CASSQVTRGRSYNEQFF.

The J gene is TRBJ1-1, the V gene TRBV29-1; 12 bases are a match to TRBD1. Trimming took 7 bases from V and 10 from J; bases not matched to a gene: 4. Germline CDR1 reads SQVTM; CDR2 reads ANQGSEA. The CDR3 extends over 11 amino acids. The CDR3 DNA sequence: TGCAGCGCCGGGACAGGGGGCTCAGCTTTCTTT. Residues: CSAGTGGSAFF.

This clonotype was seen a handful of times. J is TRBJ1-2 and V is TRBV6-1; TRBD1 aligns across 9 bases. V lost 5 bases to trimming and J lost 0 bases; unmatched junction nucleotides: 13. The CDR3 is made up of 18 amino acids. Germline V CDR1 and CDR2: MNHNS, SASEGT. The CDR3 sequence is CASSRTTGGGTANYGYTF. CDR3 sequence (DNA): TGTGCCAGCAGTCGCACTACAGGGGGCGGGACGGCTAACTATGGCTACACCTTC.

The rearrangement links TRBV12-3 or TRBV12-4 to TRBJ1-5; D unclear. The CDR3 loop spans 16 amino acids. Trimming shortened V by 3 bases and J by 2 bases, and 14 bases separated the two germline ends. The DNA for the CDR3 is TGTGCCAGCAGTTTGGGCGGGGAGAGGGGCAATCAGCCCCAGCATTTT. Its protein product is CASSLGGERGNQPQHF.

The chain links TRBV6-1 to TRBJ1-1; TRBD1 is a possible D gene (6 bases). Trimming left V 7 bases short and J 11 bases short, with 23 bases between. The CDR3 extends over 14 amino acids. CDR1 MNHNS and CDR2 SASEGT come from the germline V gene. CDR3 bases: TGTGCCAGCAATACCCTCGAACAGGGATCGAAGGCTTTCTTT. It encodes CASNTLEQGSKAFF.

The genes are TRBV7-9 and TRBJ2-1, with TRBD2 matching over 7 bases. V shed 1 base and J 9 bases; nucleotides not matched to a gene: 6. Germline CDR1 is SEHNR and CDR2 is FQNEAQ (reference sequence). The CDR3 is made up of 14 amino acids. CDR3 region: CASSLGTSVSEQFF. CDR3 DNA sequence: TGTGCCAGCAGCTTAGGAACTAGCGTGAGTGAGCAGTTCTTC.

This clonotype was seen once. The chain couples TRBV5-8 to TRBJ1-1; TRBD1 is a possible D gene (5 bases). Germline CDR1 reads SGHTS; CDR2 reads YDEGEE. V lost 0 bases to trimming and J lost 6 bases, with 12 bases between them. CDR3 length equals 14 residues. This CDR3 reads CASSLGGLGAEAFF. Written as DNA, the CDR3 is TGTGCCAGCAGCTTGGGAGGTTTGGGGGCTGAAGCTTTCTTT.

V usage is TRBV5-4 and J usage is TRBJ2-5; D possibly uses TRBD1 or TRBD2 (5 bases each). Germline V gives CDR1 SGHNT, CDR2 YYREEE (reference sequence). V was clipped by 4 bases and J by 5 bases, with 12 bases between them. The CDR3 covers 13 residues. Here the CDR3 reads CASSTGTGETQYF. The CDR3 bases are TGTGCCAGCAGCACCGGGACCGGGGAGACCCAGTACTTC.

This chain uses TRBV6-1 with TRBJ1-1; weak D call: TRBD1 (5 bases). The CDR3 is 13 residues long. V lost 4 bases and J lost 0, with 6 bases in between. Germline CDR1 and CDR2: MNHNS and SASEGT. Here the CDR3 DNA reads TGTGCCAGCAGTGTGGGACTGAACACTGAAGCTTTCTTT. It encodes CASSVGLNTEAFF.

The chain uses TRBV12-3 or TRBV12-4 and TRBJ1-1; D is uncertain. V was clipped by 4 bases and J by 0 bases, with 9 bases between them. The CDR3 totals 14 residues. Here the CDR3 DNA reads TGTGCCAGCAGTTCCAAGACTATGAACACTGAAGCTTTCTTT. As protein: CASSSKTMNTEAFF.

This chain uses TRBV7-9 with TRBJ2-5; 10 bases are shared with TRBD2. The CDR3 spans 15 residues. J lost 6 bases, V lost 2 bases, and 6 bases had no gene match. The V gene's germline CDR1 is SEHNR and CDR2 FQNEAQ (reference sequence). In DNA, the CDR3 is TGTGCCAGCAGCTTACTAGCGGGGGACGTAAAGACCCAGTACTTC. Amino acids: CASSLLAGDVKTQYF.

This chain links TRBV12-3 or TRBV12-4 with TRBJ1-2; maybe TRBD1 (6 bases). V was pared by 3 bases and J by 3 bases, with 11 bases between. The CDR3 extends over 14 amino acids. CDR3 DNA: TGTGCCAGCAGTTTTGGGGGGCGCGACTATGGCTACACCTTC. Its protein is CASSFGGRDYGYTF.

CDR3 in amino acids: CASSSLDGTGAGNTIYF. The CDR3 nucleotides are TGTGCCAGCAGCTCGTTGGACGGGACAGGGGCTGGAAACACCATATATTTT. The chain uses TRBV7-8 and TRBJ1-3; the match to TRBD1 covers 10 bases. Losses at the gene ends were 4 bases for V and 2 bases for J; bases not matched to a gene: 8. Germline values: CDR1 SGHVS, CDR2 FQNEAQ. The CDR3 runs 17 residues.

The chain is built from TRBV10-3 and TRBJ2-2, with TRBD2 matching 8 bases. Germline V gene data show CDR1 as ENHRY and CDR2 as SYGVKD. There are 15 residues in the CDR3. The V and J ends lost 6 bases and 6 bases, in that order; junction bases with no gene match: 9. The CDR3 loop reads CAIRPGGGAAGELFF. The CDR3 DNA sequence: TGTGCCATCAGACCCGGGGGGGGTGCCGCCGGGGAGCTGTTTTTT.

In this sample, this clonotype turned up a few times. This CDR3 reads CSASLGGDTQYF. CDR3 DNA sequence: TGCAGTGCTAGTCTAGGGGGAGATACGCAGTATTTT. The rearrangement uses TRBV20-1 and TRBJ2-3; weak D call: TRBD1 (6 bases). The CDR3 sequence is 12 residues long. Germline-derived CDR1 and CDR2 are DFQATT and SNEGSKA (reference sequence). V gave up 3 bases and J gave up 5 bases, with 9 bases separating them.

The chain couples TRBV4-2 to TRBJ2-3; D gene uncertain. CDR3 size: 13 residues. Trimming left V 0 bases short and J 3 bases short, with 4 bases between. Germline-derived CDR1 and CDR2 are LGHNA and YNFKEQ. CDR3: CASSQDRTDTQYF. Here the CDR3 DNA reads TGTGCCAGCAGCCAAGATAGGACAGATACGCAGTATTTT.

V and J are TRBV7-2 and TRBJ1-2, with TRBD1 matching over 7 bases. CDR1 is SGHTA, CDR2 FQGNSA, per germline. The CDR3 is 15 residues long. Trimming cost V 3 bases and J 8 bases; bases outside gene matches: 12. CDR3 sequence: CASSLVATGVQGYTF. The CDR3, as DNA: TGTGCCAGCAGCTTGGTCGCTACAGGGGTGCAGGGCTACACCTTC.

The rearrangement uses TRBV2 and TRBJ1-2; D is perhaps TRBD1 (5 bases). Trimming cost V 2 bases and J 6 bases, with 7 bases left between them. The CDR3 totals 12 residues. Germline loops: CDR1 SNHLY, CDR2 FYNNEI. This CDR3 reads CASSERGNGYTF. The CDR3 nucleotides read TGTGCCAGCAGTGAACGGGGGAATGGCTACACCTTC.

J is TRBJ2-3 and V is TRBV10-2, with D unclear. V was pared by 3 bases and J by 0 bases, with 7 bases between. This CDR3 contains 14 residues. CDR1 WSHSY and CDR2 SAAADI come from the germline V gene. The CDR3: CASSDGRSTDTQYF. CDR3 nucleotides: TGCGCCAGCAGTGATGGTCGCAGCACAGATACGCAGTATTTT.

This sequence joins TRBV4-2 and TRBJ2-2; TRBD2 is a possible D gene (5 bases). The ends were cut back, 5 bases at V and 1 base at J, with 11 bases in the middle. The CDR3 runs to 15 residues. Looked up from germline, CDR1 is LGHNA and CDR2 is YNFKEQ. The CDR3 sequence is CASSTGNRNTGELFF. Here the CDR3 DNA reads TGTGCCAGCAGCACGGGAAACAGGAACACCGGGGAGCTGTTTTTT.

The chain couples TRBV7-9 to TRBJ1-2; 8 bases are shared with TRBD1. The CDR3 runs 16 residues. Germline loops: CDR1 SEHNR, CDR2 FQNEAQ (reference sequence). Losses at the gene ends were 3 bases for V and 2 bases for J; bases not matched to a gene: 8. The CDR3: CASSFYRGTRNYGYTF. The CDR3 DNA reads as TGTGCCAGCAGCTTTTACAGGGGGACACGGAACTATGGCTACACCTTC. Full variable domain (missing parts from reference TRBV7-9 and TRBJ1-2): DTGVSQNPRHKITKRGQNVTFRCDPISEHNRLYWYRQTLGQGPEFLTYFQNEAQLEKSRLLSDRFSAERPKGSFSTLEIQRTEQGDSAMYLCASSFYRGTRNYGYTFGSGTRLTVV.